This TCR beta chain is from a study of T cell responses to AZD1222 COVID-19 vaccine. About this clone itself: Its antigen is unidentified.

Sequencing used immunoSEQ multiplex PCR; TCRdb keeps in-frame clones, though not all of them. The sample includes approximately 100,000 clones, around 84% seen only once; the top ten take over 1.2%. Trimming shortened V by 0 bases and J by 10 bases, and 13 bases separated the two germline ends. CDR3 length: 13 amino acids. The germline V gene has CDR1 LGHDT and CDR2 YNNKEL (reference sequence). The study's findings and limits: White British ancestry dominated among donors, who included more females, and clonal diversity was possibly underestimated. Regions 160-218 and 743-854 held dominance among vaccine-associated CD4 TCRs, which spanned spike.

The V and J genes are TRBV3-1 (or the pseudogene TRBV3-2) and TRBJ2-7; unclear D gene. The sample in question was peripheral blood, obtained on day 0 of AZD1222 vaccination. The clonotype comes from an adult in good health. CDR3 in DNA: TGTGCCAGCAGCCAAGACCCCTCACGGATACAGTACTTC. This translates into CASSQDPSRIQYF.